The 5 T cell receptor beta chains below come from one sample, sequenced in a study of OX40 agonist ivuxolimab in advanced cancers. The repertoire was sequenced with immunoSEQ multiplex PCR; TCRdb's copy has only in-frame clones and lacks some. The sample lists about 87,000 clones, just under 90% seen once, with around 1.6% in the top ten. The input for sequencing was CD4+ or CD8+ T cells sorted from blood, taken in a trial of the OX40 agonist ivuxolimab. Receptors originate from an adult with an advanced solid tumor such as melanoma, head and neck, liver or kidney cancer.

The gene calls are TRBV7-2 and TRBJ2-7; no reliable D call. Trimming shortened V by 5 bases and J by 2 bases, and 13 bases separated the two germline ends. Germline CDR1 and CDR2: SGHTA and FQGNSA. CDR3 length equals 14 residues. Here the CDR3 reads CASSRNPGPYEQYF. CDR3 bases: TGTGCCAGCAGCCGAAATCCTGGCCCCTACGAGCAGTACTTC.

The chain carries TRBV4-3 and TRBJ2-7; D remains unclear. Germline-derived CDR1 and CDR2 are LGHNA and YSLEER. V was shortened by 0 bases and J by 3 bases, with 9 bases between the two germline ends. CDR3 length: 14 residues. The CDR3 DNA reads TGCGCCAGCAGCCAAGACGGTAGGGACTACGAGCAGTACTTC. Translation gives CASSQDGRDYEQYF.

The V call is TRBV7-6, the J call TRBJ2-5; D ambiguous. The CDR3 is 11 amino acids. Deletions cut 6 bases from V and 7 bases from J, with 9 bases between. Germline loops: CDR1 SGHVS, CDR2 FNYEAQ. As DNA, the CDR3 is TGTGCCAGCAGTCACGACGGGACCCAGTACTTC. Residues: CASSHDGTQYF.

The V gene is TRBV5-1, the J gene TRBJ2-1; 11 positions match TRBD2. The J segment lost 10 bases and the V segment lost 2 bases, leaving 5 bases of the junction unmatched. Germline assignment: CDR1 SGHRS and CDR2 YFSETQ. CDR3 length: 14 residues. The CDR3 sequence: CASSFTSGSDEQFF. For the CDR3, the DNA is TGCGCCAGCAGCTTCACTAGCGGGAGTGACGAGCAGTTCTTC.

J is TRBJ2-2 and V is TRBV11-3; 8 bases are a match to TRBD2. V lost 5 bases and J lost 5; bases outside the gene matches: 7. Germline V gene sequence: CDR1 SGHNT, CDR2 YENEEA. There are 15 residues in the CDR3. The CDR3 DNA follows: TGTGCCAGCAGCCCCCGTGTAGCGGGAACCGGGGAGCTGTTTTTT. Translated, it gives CASSPRVAGTGELFF.